This T cell receptor beta chain was observed in a study of T-cell memory formation after mild COVID-19. Whole-study results and caveats: Researchers could not confirm that second-wave clones peaking on day 37 targeted SARS-CoV-2.

TCRdb processed the 5' RACE reads anew with MiXCR; each CDR3 protein has one entry. The data show roughly 600,000 distinct CDR3 sequences, 15% to 20% seen once. Germline lookup yields CDR1 SGHTA and CDR2 FQGNSA. Trimming at V came to 7 bases and at J to 6 bases, leaving 14 bases not matched to a gene. This CDR3 region has 15 residues. In this sample, this clonotype turned up a few times. What it binds is unknown. Sequences were obtained from PBMCs or a T cell subset sorted from them (not recorded which). V is TRBV7-2 and J is TRBJ2-7, with TRBD2 matching over 8 bases. The TCR sequence derives from an adult woman who had mild COVID-19 (a few samples of this study predate the infection). Cell type and time point are not known. The CDR3 DNA is TGTGCCAGCAACCCTTCAAGCGGGAGCTCTGGCGAGCAGTACTTC. Protein: CASNPSSGSSGEQYF. Based on the CDR3 plus reference TRBV7-2 and TRBJ2-7, the full variable domain is GAGVSQSPSNKVTEKGKDVELRCDPISGHTALYWYRQSLGQGLEFLIYFQGNSAPDKSGLPSDRFSAERTGGSVSTLTIQRTQQEDSAVYLCASNPSSGSSGEQYFGPGTRLTVT.